A selection of T cell receptor beta chains follows, all from one sample in a study of T cells in Graves' hyperthyroidism and ophthalmopathy. TCRdb redid the calling of the multiplex PCR reads with MiXCR, one entry per CDR3 protein. Here the sample spans approximately 330,000 distinct CDR3 sequences, 18% being singletons. Sequenced input: blood. Every receptor here comes from a woman between 45 and 60 years old with Graves' hyperthyroidism. CDR3s include the opening cysteine and the closing phenylalanine or tryptophan. A D gene is named only where the DNA matches it firmly. Where a row states a size, it is once, few, many or the class of an expanded clone; other rows omit it.

TRBJ2-5	.	TRBV5-1	.	CASSGDAGQSFETQYF	TGCGCCAGCAGCGGGGATGCGGGACAGTCTTTTGAGACCCAGTACTTC
TRBJ2-1	TRBD2	TRBV20-1	few	CSAREGGPRSYNEQFF	TGCAGTGCTAGAGAGGGAGGGCCAAGGTCCTACAATGAGCAGTTCTTC
TRBJ2-1	.	TRBV29-1	.	CSVLEEWYNEQFF	TGCAGCGTTTTGGAGGAATGGTACAATGAGCAGTTCTTC
TRBJ2-1	TRBD2	TRBV11-2	many	CASSRRTSGAGEQFF	TGTGCCAGCAGCCGACGGACTAGCGGGGCTGGGGAGCAGTTCTTC
TRBJ2-1	.	TRBV5-1	many	CASSIGTGKLNEQFF	TGCGCCAGCAGCATCGGGACCGGGAAGCTCAATGAGCAGTTCTTC
TRBJ2-1	TRBD2	TRBV20-1	.	CSAKAGVASGRAINEQFF	TGCAGTGCTAAGGCAGGGGTGGCTAGCGGGAGGGCGATCAATGAGCAGTTCTTC
TRBJ2-5	.	TRBV5-1	.	CASSFRGGGLQETQYF	TGCGCCAGCAGCTTCAGGGGCGGGGGTCTCCAAGAGACCCAGTACTTC
TRBJ1-5	TRBD1	TRBV28	many	CASSPQGFDQPQHF	TGTGCCAGCAGTCCACAGGGGTTTGATCAGCCCCAGCATTTT
TRBJ1-2	.	TRBV2	many	CASSETRVGYTF	TGTGCCAGCAGTGAGACGCGGGTTGGCTACACCTTC
TRBJ2-5	TRBD1	TRBV19	few	CASSPSTGEETQYF	TGTGCCAGTAGTCCCTCTACAGGGGAAGAGACCCAGTACTTC
TRBJ2-7	.	TRBV28	few	CASSLTVVAAQYF	TGTGCCAGCAGTTTAACGGTTGTGGCGGCGCAGTACTTC
TRBJ1-2	.	TRBV6-1	.	CASSENGRSYGYTF	TGTGCCAGCAGCGAAAATGGGCGGAGCTATGGCTACACCTTC
TRBJ2-6	TRBD1	TRBV11-2	.	CASSPGQGDPGANVLTF	TGTGCCAGCAGCCCGGGACAGGGGGATCCTGGGGCCAACGTCCTGACTTTC
TRBJ2-7	.	TRBV5-8	.	CASSGRPYEQYF	TGTGCCAGCAGCGGGAGGCCCTACGAGCAGTACTTC
TRBJ1-2	TRBD1	TRBV6-1	few	CASRRTGDNYGYTF	TGTGCCAGCAGGCGGACAGGGGACAACTATGGCTACACCTTC
TRBJ2-5	TRBD2	TRBV6-6	.	CASSSAGTSAETQYF	TGTGCCAGCAGTTCCGCCGGGACTAGCGCCGAGACCCAGTACTTC
TRBJ1-1	TRBD1	TRBV6-5	.	CASSYSPTGGSAEAFF	TGTGCCAGCAGTTACTCTCCCACAGGGGGGTCGGCTGAAGCTTTCTTT
TRBJ1-1	.	TRBV2	.	CASRLTETNTEAFF	TGTGCCAGCAGGCTGACAGAGACAAACACTGAAGCTTTCTTT
TRBJ1-1	.	TRBV7-9	many	CASRPPERANTEAFF	TGTGCCAGCAGACCACCTGAGCGGGCGAACACTGAAGCTTTCTTT
TRBJ2-1	.	TRBV6-2/TRBV6-3	few	CASTPSLGSSYNEQFF	TGTGCCAGCACTCCCAGCCTCGGGAGCTCCTACAATGAGCAGTTCTTC
TRBJ2-1	TRBD2	TRBV7-9	few	CASSLGGRGPNEQFF	TGTGCCAGCAGCTTAGGCGGGAGGGGTCCCAATGAGCAGTTCTTC
TRBJ1-1	.	TRBV2	many	CASSRRQIVNTEAFF	TGTGCCAGCAGTCGACGACAGATAGTGAACACTGAAGCTTTCTTT
TRBJ2-3	.	TRBV6-5	.	CASSYRPGGGDTQYF	TGTGCCAGCAGTTACCGGCCGGGGGGCGGAGATACGCAGTATTTT
TRBJ1-2	.	TRBV3-1	many	CASSRIDSKGGRYTF	TGTGCCAGCAGCCGGATCGACAGTAAGGGGGGTCGCTACACCTTC
TRBJ2-2	.	TRBV19	.	CASSIAGNDYTGELFF	TGTGCCAGTAGTATTGCGGGTAACGACTACACCGGGGAGCTGTTTTTT
TRBJ2-5	TRBD1	TRBV6-2/TRBV6-3	.	CASRKGAGQETQYF	TGTGCCAGCAGGAAGGGGGCCGGCCAAGAGACCCAGTACTTC
TRBJ2-3	.	TRBV3-1	few	CASSQDFGGASTDTQYF	TGTGCCAGCAGCCAAGACTTTGGCGGGGCTAGCACAGATACGCAGTATTTT
TRBJ2-1	.	TRBV5-1	.	CASSLDPASYEQFF	TGTGCCAGCAGCTTAGATCCAGCTTCCTACGAGCAGTTCTTC
TRBJ2-1	.	TRBV18	few	CASSRGMWDEQFF	TGTGCCAGCTCCCGAGGAATGTGGGATGAGCAGTTCTTC
TRBJ1-1	TRBD1	TRBV30	few	CAWQGGPEAFF	TGTGCCTGGCAGGGGGGGCCTGAAGCTTTCTTT
TRBJ1-4	TRBD1	TRBV9	few	CASSPTGGTSNEKLFF	TGTGCCAGCAGCCCTACAGGGGGTACCTCTAATGAAAAACTGTTTTTT
TRBJ1-1	.	TRBV5-1	few	CASSSQPSTTEAFF	TGCGCCAGCAGCTCTCAGCCCTCCACCACTGAAGCTTTCTTT
TRBJ2-5	TRBD1	TRBV5-1	.	CASSSPLQGAETQYF	TGCGCCAGCAGCTCACCCCTCCAGGGGGCGGAGACCCAGTACTTC
TRBJ1-4	TRBD1	TRBV18	many	CASSLRQGRNEKLFF	TGTGCCAGCTCTCTAAGACAGGGGAGGAATGAAAAACTGTTTTTT
TRBJ2-1	.	TRBV5-1	many	CASSFGTLSSYNEQFF	TGCGCCAGCAGTTTCGGGACTCTAAGCTCCTACAATGAGCAGTTCTTC
TRBJ2-4	.	TRBV10-3	.	CAASGEAKNIQYF	TGTGCCGCCTCCGGGGAGGCCAAAAACATTCAGTACTTC
TRBJ2-1	.	TRBV12-3/TRBV12-4	many	CASSSSGTLYNEQFF	TGTGCCAGCAGTTCATCCGGGACACTTTACAATGAGCAGTTCTTC
TRBJ2-7	TRBD2	TRBV7-8	.	CASSSRLAGGSYEQYF	TGTGCCAGCAGCTCCCGACTAGCGGGAGGGTCTTACGAGCAGTACTTC
TRBJ1-5	.	TRBV4-1	.	CASSQVGLYSNQPQHF	TGCGCCAGCAGCCAAGTAGGACTGTATAGCAATCAGCCCCAGCATTTT
TRBJ1-1	.	TRBV5-1	few	CASSLKQGTEAFF	TGCGCCAGCAGCTTGAAACAGGGCACTGAAGCTTTCTTT
TRBJ1-1	.	TRBV2	few	CASSESPGSTEAFF	TGTGCCAGCAGTGAATCCCCCGGGAGCACTGAAGCTTTCTTT
TRBJ1-3	TRBD1	TRBV12-3/TRBV12-4	.	CASSVDRSQTNF	TGTGCCAGCAGCGTGGACAGGTCACAAACAAATTTT
TRBJ1-6	.	TRBV30	many	CAWSVGAEPNNSPLHF	TGTGCCTGGAGTGTAGGTGCAGAGCCCAATAATTCACCCCTCCACTTT
TRBJ2-1	.	TRBV19	.	CASSISTIAFYNEQFF	TGTGCCAGTAGTATAAGTACCATTGCTTTTTACAATGAGCAGTTCTTC
TRBJ2-1	TRBD2	TRBV29-1	.	CSVDRTSGRNEQFF	TGCAGCGTTGACCGTACTAGCGGGCGTAATGAGCAGTTCTTC
TRBJ2-7	.	TRBV28	many	CASSFWGYEQYF	TGTGCCAGCAGTTTTTGGGGATACGAGCAGTACTTC
TRBJ2-3	TRBD2	TRBV4-1	.	CASSQGRGARTDTQYF	TGCGCCAGCAGCCAGGGGCGGGGGGCCCGCACAGATACGCAGTATTTT
TRBJ2-3	TRBD2	TRBV18	many	CASSPGLAGSEDTQYF	TGTGCCAGCTCCCCCGGACTAGCGGGGTCAGAAGATACGCAGTATTTT
TRBJ1-2	.	TRBV2	few	CASSDFTLGNGYTF	TGTGCCAGCAGTGATTTCACCCTAGGGAATGGCTACACCTTC
TRBJ2-3	TRBD1	TRBV27	few	CASGPTGGGPDTQYF	TGTGCCAGCGGCCCAACAGGGGGCGGACCAGATACGCAGTATTTT
TRBJ2-5	TRBD1	TRBV6-2/TRBV6-3	many	CASTPGSGGQGRETQYF	TGTGCCAGCACTCCCGGCAGTGGGGGACAGGGTCGAGAGACCCAGTACTTC
TRBJ1-1	.	TRBV24-1	.	CATSDLTSPGPTTEAFF	TGTGCCACCAGTGATTTGACGTCCCCAGGGCCGACCACTGAAGCTTTCTTT
TRBJ1-6	TRBD1	TRBV13	many	CASSLTGGSPLHF	TGTGCCAGCAGCTTGACAGGGGGATCACCCCTCCACTTT
TRBJ1-5	TRBD1	TRBV27	.	CASSSDRFNQPQHF	TGTGCCAGCAGTTCGGACAGGTTCAATCAGCCCCAGCATTTT
TRBJ2-7	.	TRBV12-3/TRBV12-4	few	CASSLGTGWEQYF	TGTGCCAGCAGTTTGGGAACAGGGTGGGAGCAGTACTTC